Below are 9 T cell receptor beta chains sequenced from a single sample in a study of T cells in Graves' hyperthyroidism and ophthalmopathy. RNA transcripts yielded amplified TCR beta CDR3 regions. The primer set for the first-round RT-PCR of the TCR CDR3 was HTBI. TCRdb passed the multiplex PCR reads through MiXCR, listing each CDR3 protein once. The sample has 200,000 to 250,000 distinct CDR3 sequences, 15% to 20% seen once; the top ten hold approximately 40%. Sequencing was carried out using blood. Source of these receptors: a middle-aged man with Graves' hyperthyroidism.

This clonotype was detected only a few times. V is TRBV24-1 and J is TRBJ2-2, with TRBD1 matching over 7 bases. Germline values: CDR1 KGHDR, CDR2 SFDVKD. The CDR3 sequence is 18 residues long. V was clipped by 3 bases and J by 1 base; unmatched bases: 10. The CDR3 region is CATSDPFDRVENTGELFF. For the CDR3, the DNA is TGTGCCACCAGTGATCCCTTCGACAGGGTAGAGAACACCGGGGAGCTGTTTTTT.

This clonotype was seen ten or more times. The chain recombines TRBV7-2 with TRBJ2-5; D may be TRBD1 (5 bases). V lost 7 bases and J lost 3, with 12 bases in between. The CDR3 runs to 13 residues. The germline V gene encodes CDR1 SGHTA and CDR2 FQGNSA. The CDR3 DNA reads as TGTGCCAGCACCGAAGCAGGGAAAGAGACCCAGTACTTC. It yields the protein CASTEAGKETQYF. Looking up the rest from reference TRBV7-2 and TRBJ2-5 gives the full variable domain: GAGVSQSPSNKVTEKGKDVELRCDPISGHTALYWYRQSLGQGLEFLIYFQGNSAPDKSGLPSDRFSAERTGGSVSTLTIQRTQQEDSAVYLCASTEAGKETQYFGPGTRLLVL.

This clonotype was seen many times. The genes are TRBV7-8 and TRBJ2-3; TRBD1 aligns across 7 bases. Germline V gene data show CDR1 as SGHVS and CDR2 as FQNEAQ. The CDR3 is 15 residues long. Trimming cost V 6 bases and J 4 bases; bases outside gene matches: 10. CDR3 nucleotides: TGTGCCAGCAGGAGACAGGGAATCGAAGCAGATACGCAGTATTTT. Amino acids: CASRRQGIEADTQYF.

This clonotype was recorded many times. The genes are TRBV27 and TRBJ1-2, with D maybe TRBD1 (5 bases). V lost 5 bases, J lost 4 bases, and 5 bases lay in between. The CDR3 totals 11 residues. From germline, CDR1 is MNHEY and CDR2 SMNVEV (reference sequence). CDR3 amino acids: CASSGGYGYTF. The CDR3 DNA sequence: TGTGCCAGCAGTGGGGGCTATGGCTACACCTTC.

V and J are TRBV19 and TRBJ1-3; 9 bases are a match to TRBD1. J lost 0 bases, V lost 2 bases, and 2 bases had no gene match. This CDR3 has 16 amino acids. The germline gives CDR1 LNHDA, CDR2 SQIVND (reference sequence). The chain's CDR3 is CASSIMGQGSGNTIYF. CDR3 nucleotide sequence: TGTGCCAGTAGTATAATGGGACAGGGCTCTGGAAACACCATATATTTT. The variable domain in full, completed from reference TRBV19 and TRBJ1-3, reads DGGITQSPKYLFRKEGQNVTLSCEQNLNHDAMYWYRQDPGQGLRLIYYSQIVNDFQKGDIAEGYSVSREKKESFPLTVTSAQKNPTAFYLCASSIMGQGSGNTIYFGEGSWLTVV.

The rearrangement uses TRBV5-1 and TRBJ2-7; no firm D call. CDR3 length: 13 amino acids. Germline V lookup: CDR1 SGHRS, CDR2 YFSETQ. Deletions cut 0 bases from V and 5 bases from J, with 9 bases between. The CDR3 region has the DNA TGCGCCAGCAGCTTGGACGGTCGAAACGAGCAGTACTTC. Its translation is CASSLDGRNEQYF.

This clonotype was seen a handful of times. This sequence joins TRBV2 and TRBJ1-3, with D unclear. CDR1 and CDR2 (germline): SNHLY, FYNNEI. The CDR3 spans 14 residues. Trimming removed 4 bases at V and 0 bases at J, with 7 bases between. The CDR3 loop is CASSATISGNTIYF. CDR3 DNA sequence: TGTGCCAGCAGTGCAACCATCTCTGGAAACACCATATATTTT.

The chain employs TRBV6-1 and TRBJ2-1; TRBD2 aligns across 13 bases. There are 16 residues in the CDR3. The germline V gene encodes CDR1 MNHNS and CDR2 SASEGT. After removal of 7 bases from V and 9 bases from J, the junction contained 12 bases not matched to a gene. CDR3 in amino acids: CASTERRTSGRSEQFF. The DNA of the CDR3 is TGTGCCAGCACCGAAAGACGGACTAGCGGGAGATCTGAGCAGTTCTTC.

This clonotype was counted at least ten times. V and J are TRBV20-1 and TRBJ2-3, with D possibly being TRBD2 (6 bases). In germline, CDR1 is DFQATT, CDR2 SNEGSKA (reference sequence). Trimming pared 5 bases from V and 4 bases from J, leaving 13 bases between. The CDR3 is made up of 13 amino acids. CDR3 in DNA: TGCAGTGCTCTGACTAGGACTTCAGATACGCAGTATTTT. Amino acid sequence: CSALTRTSDTQYF.